This T cell receptor beta chain comes out of a study of T cell changes during pregnancy in multiple sclerosis (dated by TCRdb to between 2018 and 2021). Background on the whole study: The study looked at changes in the T cell repertoire across pregnancy in women with multiple sclerosis.

On this clone: Its antigen specificity is not known. No per-base quality is available; no much larger clone lies one base away.

The library was generated by the immunoSEQ multiplex PCR assay. This immuneACCESS table, as held by TCRdb, lists in-frame sequences with V and J called but not all clones. Of the missing ones, under half trace to an unresolved V gene in checked studies; the others have no known cause. This sample lists 90,000 to 150,000 clones; approximately 93% were detected once. Less than 7.5% of the sample comes from the top ten. The CDR3 runs 13 residues from the cysteine to the phenylalanine. Left in the record is the CDR3 DNA by itself, 39 bases read in frame from the first base. From a lookup of the germline V gene (reference sequence), CDR1 and CDR2 are LNHNV and YYDKDF. The trim is 6 bases for V and 6 bases for J, with a gap of 15 bases between the germline ends.

This receptor was obtained from a female donor with multiple sclerosis, enrolled in a pregnancy study. This chain joins TRBV15 to TRBJ2-7; tentative D gene TRBD2, with 6 bases matching. This specimen consisted of peripheral blood, obtained before pregnancy. This receptor carries the CDR3 CATREGRGAEQYF. The nucleotides read TGTGCCACCAGGGAGGGGCGGGGCGCCGAGCAGTACTTC.